These 29 T cell receptor beta chains were sequenced from one sample in a study of T cell repertoires in cytomegalovirus infection (dated by TCRdb to 2018 to 2020). Sequenced on an Illumina HiSeq 1500. TCRdb applied fastp at Q25 and MiXCR to the public reads, then kept only in-frame beta chains. Records with the same CDR3 protein are collapsed into one entry carrying the most frequent genes and DNA. Across this sample there are some 400,000 distinct CDR3 sequences, with roughly a third seen only once. The leading ten clones occupy roughly 15% of the sample. Sequenced sample: PBMCs. The receptors were sampled from a human donor in good health (CMV status not recorded). Some clones in this sample may be carry-over from other donors' samples.

J is TRBJ2-7 and V is TRBV6-2 or TRBV6-3; D is unclear. Germline V CDR1 and CDR2: MNHEY, SVGEGT. With 2 bases removed from V and 8 bases from J, the gap between germline ends came to 10 bases. The CDR3 loop spans 12 amino acids. This CDR3 is CASSYTTSKQYF. The CDR3 nucleotides are TGTGCCAGCAGTTACACGACAAGTAAGCAGTACTTC.

This clonotype appeared a few times. This chain connects TRBV20-1 to TRBJ1-1; perhaps TRBD1 as D (5 bases). V was pared by 1 base and J by 3 bases, with 12 bases between. Germline assignment: CDR1 DFQATT and CDR2 SNEGSKA (reference sequence). The CDR3 consists of 14 residues. CDR3: CSARVWGADTEAFF. CDR3 DNA: TGCAGTGCTAGAGTGTGGGGCGCGGACACTGAAGCTTTCTTT.

DNA of the CDR3: TGTGCCAGTAGGGCCGGGACAGGGGTTGGCTCTGAGCAGTTCTTC. Its protein product is CASRAGTGVGSEQFF. The chain links TRBV19 to TRBJ2-1; 10 bases map to TRBD1. Per germline, CDR1 LNHDA and CDR2 SQIVND (reference sequence). V shed 6 bases, J shed 9 bases, and the junction held 11 bases outside the gene matches. CDR3 length: 15 amino acids.

For this clonotype: A junction boundary mismatches the germline segment, possibly from a read error. The CDR3 region is CDSSLAGWGGETPYF. The CDR3 DNA reads as TGTGACAGCAGCTTAGCTGGCTGGGGGGGCGAGACCCCGTACTTC. This chain joins TRBV11-2 and TRBJ2-5; a possible D gene is TRBD2 (7 bases). The CDR3 loop spans 15 amino acids. Germline assignment: CDR1 SGHAT and CDR2 FQNNGV.

This clonotype turned up a few times. The chain couples TRBV11-2 to TRBJ2-1; tentatively, D is TRBD2 (6 bases). This CDR3 has 15 amino acids. CDR1 and CDR2 from the germline V gene are SGHAT and FQNNGV. V lost 3 bases and J 6 bases, leaving 15 bases between the germline ends. CDR3 loop: CASSFGTLPGNEQFF. The DNA of the CDR3 is TGTGCCAGCAGCTTCGGGACTCTCCCTGGCAATGAGCAGTTCTTC.

This clonotype showed up just a few times. The chain is built from TRBV27 and TRBJ1-6, with a weak D call TRBD1 (6 bases). The CDR3 loop spans 14 amino acids. Germline CDR1 is MNHEY and CDR2 is SMNVEV (reference sequence). V was pared by 6 bases and J by 9 bases, with 15 bases between. As DNA, the CDR3 is TGTGCCAGCAGAGAACAGGGTGGTATTTCACCCCTCCACTTT. It is translated as CASREQGGISPLHF.

This clonotype was detected only a few times. The V and J genes are TRBV23-1 and TRBJ1-2; D not certain. TRBV23-1 is classed as an ORF, of uncertain function. With 4 bases removed from V and 4 bases from J, the gap between germline ends came to 13 bases. The CDR3 extends over 14 amino acids. CDR3 sequence (DNA): TGCGCCAGCAGTCTTGGGCGGTCCGGCTATGGCTACACCTTC. Protein sequence: CASSLGRSGYGYTF.

The chain uses TRBV24-1 and TRBJ2-5; D unresolved. This CDR3 region has 11 residues. V was pared by 9 bases and J by 4 bases, with 8 bases between. Germline CDR1 KGHDR, CDR2 SFDVKD. CDR3 bases: TGTGCCACCGGAGAGGCAGAGACCCAGTACTTC. Its translation: CATGEAETQYF.

Note on this clonotype: No conserved phenylalanine or tryptophan is present at the end of the CDR3, so a read error is the likely explanation. This chain joins TRBV7-9 and TRBJ2-5; possibly TRBD2 for D (6 bases). The CDR3 sequence is 15 residues long. The germline V gene has CDR1 SEHNR and CDR2 FQNEAQ (reference sequence). The ends were cut back, 4 bases at V and 2 bases at J, with 14 bases in the middle. CDR3 in DNA: TGTGCCAGCAGCTCTTGGGGGGACCCTCAAGAGACCCAGTACTTA. It encodes CASSSWGDPQETQYL.

This clonotype was seen a handful of times. The rearrangement links TRBV7-6 to TRBJ2-1; D may be TRBD1 (6 bases). This CDR3 has 12 residues. Per the germline V gene, CDR1 is SGHVS and CDR2 is FNYEAQ. The V end lost 5 bases, the J end lost 6 bases, and 8 bases lay between the germline ends. The CDR3 sequence is CASSGGPNEQFF. The CDR3 bases are TGTGCCAGCAGCGGGGGCCCCAATGAGCAGTTCTTC.

This clonotype was seen at least ten times. J is TRBJ1-6 and V is TRBV7-2; no firm D call. With 5 bases removed from V and 4 bases from J, the gap between germline ends came to 15 bases. Germline assignment: CDR1 SGHTA and CDR2 FQGNSA. This CDR3 spans 16 amino acids. The CDR3 reads CASSTLQAWYNSPLHF. In nucleotides, the CDR3 is TGTGCCAGCAGCACCCTCCAGGCCTGGTATAATTCACCCCTCCACTTT.

The chain couples TRBV6-2 or TRBV6-3 to TRBJ1-6; D not resolved. Germline V CDR1 and CDR2: MNHEY, SVGEGT. There are 10 residues in the CDR3. V was shortened by 9 bases and J by 10 bases, with 7 bases between the two germline ends. CDR3 nucleotides: TGTGCCAGAAGGTACTCACCCCTCCACTTT. This codes for CARRYSPLHF.

The chain joins TRBV6-5 to TRBJ2-3; 9 nucleotides agree with TRBD2. CDR1 is MNHEY and CDR2 is SVGAGI in the germline V gene. J gave up 4 bases and V 6 bases, and 8 bases lay outside the gene matches. CDR3 length equals 15 residues. CDR3 sequence reads: CASRRAGGRADTQYF. The CDR3 coding sequence is TGTGCCAGCAGACGAGCGGGGGGCCGCGCAGATACGCAGTATTTT.

This clonotype was seen a handful of times. V and J are TRBV6-4 and TRBJ1-1; the D is unclear. Germline CDR1 is MRHNA and CDR2 is SNTAGT. The CDR3 sequence is 13 residues long. V lost 4 bases and J 5 bases, leaving 11 bases between the germline ends. The CDR3 nucleotides read TGTGCCAGCAGTGTCACCGCATCGACTGAAGCTTTCTTT. It specifies CASSVTASTEAFF.

Ten or more counts support this clonotype. V gene TRBV7-8 combines with J gene TRBJ1-1; D is unresolved. Germline values: CDR1 SGHVS, CDR2 FQNEAQ. This CDR3 region has 16 residues. Trimming pared 5 bases from V and 1 base from J, leaving 17 bases between. The CDR3 coding sequence is TGTGCCAGCAGCCGAGACCGGGTGCTAGGGAACACTGAAGCTTTCTTT. The encoded protein is CASSRDRVLGNTEAFF.

This clonotype was seen a handful of times. J is TRBJ1-5 and V is TRBV7-9, with no clear D. The CDR3 has 14 residues. Trimming cost V 4 bases and J 1 base, with 8 bases left between them. Germline V CDR1 and CDR2: SEHNR, FQNEAQ (reference sequence). CDR3 sequence reads: CASSWAASNQPQHF. CDR3 nucleotides: TGTGCCAGCAGCTGGGCGGCAAGCAATCAGCCCCAGCATTTT.

This chain links TRBV11-2 with TRBJ2-1; 7 bases match TRBD1. The CDR3 extends over 14 amino acids. Trimming at V came to 5 bases and at J to 2 bases, leaving 3 bases not matched to a gene. The germline V gene encodes CDR1 SGHAT and CDR2 FQNNGV. This CDR3 reads CASSVRGPYNEQFF. The DNA of the CDR3 is TGTGCCAGCAGCGTGAGGGGGCCCTACAATGAGCAGTTCTTC.

The gene calls are TRBV5-4 and TRBJ1-6; 9 nucleotides match TRBD1. The trim removed 6 bases at V and 7 bases at J, leaving 5 bases unmatched. This CDR3 region has 14 residues. The V gene's germline CDR1 is SGHNT and CDR2 YYREEE (reference sequence). The DNA for the CDR3 is TGTGCCAGCACCGACAGGGGGTGGAATTCACCCCTCCACTTT. This translates into CASTDRGWNSPLHF.

This clonotype occurred a few times. V and J are TRBV7-2 and TRBJ2-2, with D uncertain. Trimming stripped 2 bases from V and 10 bases from J, with 14 bases between. Germline loops: CDR1 SGHTA, CDR2 FQGNSA. The CDR3 sequence is 14 residues long. For the CDR3, the DNA is TGTGCCAGCAGCTTACAACCGGCTCCTGCGGAGCTGTTTTTT. It codes for CASSLQPAPAELFF.

This clonotype was found many times. The CDR3: CASSLVAVGSSTYNEQFF. CDR3 sequence (DNA): TGTGCCAGCAGCTTAGTCGCCGTGGGGAGCTCCACCTACAATGAGCAGTTCTTC. V gene TRBV7-9 combines with J gene TRBJ2-1; D is perhaps TRBD2 (5 bases). Germline-derived CDR1 and CDR2 are SEHNR and FQNEAQ (reference sequence). This CDR3 region has 18 residues. Trimming removed 1 base at V and 2 bases at J, with 18 bases between.

The chain combines TRBV2 with TRBJ1-2; 7 nucleotides agree with TRBD1. The ends lost 7 bases at V and 3 bases at J; junction bases unmatched: 2. The germline V gene encodes CDR1 SNHLY and CDR2 FYNNEI. The CDR3 spans 12 residues. CDR3 in amino acids: CASKGTDYGYTF. Written as DNA, the CDR3 is TGTGCCAGCAAGGGGACAGACTATGGCTACACCTTC.

This clonotype showed up many times. The rearrangement joins TRBV6-1 to TRBJ1-2, with 12 nucleotides matching TRBD1. The CDR3 runs to 14 residues. With 4 bases clipped from V and 7 bases from J, the junction kept 4 bases outside the gene matches. Looked up from germline, CDR1 is MNHNS and CDR2 is SASEGT. CDR3 DNA sequence: TGTGCCAGCAGTGGGGACAGGGGGCTCGGTGGCTACACCTTC. Translation gives CASSGDRGLGGYTF.

Comments on this clonotype: A junction boundary mismatches the germline segment, possibly from a read error. The chain is built from TRBV12-3 or TRBV12-4 and TRBJ1-1; D is unresolved. The CDR3 length is 15 residues. CDR3: CSRSFSRTENTEAFF. The CDR3 DNA reads TGTTCCAGAAGTTTTTCCCGAACAGAGAACACTGAAGCTTTCTTT.

This clonotype was picked up a small number of times. Since a much larger clone is just one base distant, this may be a read error. This chain links TRBV2 with TRBJ1-5; TRBD1 might be the D (6 bases). This CDR3 has 13 amino acids. Germline V gene lookup returns CDR1 SNHLY and CDR2 FYNNEI. V was clipped by 6 bases and J by 3 bases, with 9 bases between them. DNA of the CDR3: TGTGCCAGCAGCGGGGACAACAATCAGCCCCAGCATTTT. Its protein product is CASSGDNNQPQHF.

This clonotype was detected ten times or more. The chain couples TRBV6-2 or TRBV6-3 to TRBJ1-5; D might be TRBD1 (5 bases). The CDR3 has 14 residues. In germline, CDR1 is MNHEY, CDR2 SVGEGT. The V and J ends lost 6 bases and 1 base respectively, with 10 bases between them. The CDR3 sequence is CASSLGQSNQPQHF. The CDR3 nucleotides read TGTGCCAGCAGCCTAGGACAAAGCAATCAGCCCCAGCATTTT.

This chain uses TRBV10-3 with TRBJ2-7; 8 bases agree with TRBD1. The CDR3 totals 12 residues. CDR1 is ENHRY and CDR2 is SYGVKD in the germline V gene. V lost 10 bases and J lost 4; bases outside the gene matches: 6. Written as DNA, the CDR3 is TGTGCCACCGCAGGGGGCCGGTACGAGCAGTACTTC. This codes for CATAGGRYEQYF.

This clonotype was seen at least ten times. The genes are TRBV7-8 and TRBJ1-3; unclear D gene. In germline, CDR1 is SGHVS, CDR2 FQNEAQ. CDR3 size: 14 residues. Deletions cut 5 bases from V and 0 bases from J, with 8 bases between. Written as DNA, the CDR3 is TGTGCCAGCAGCAGTGCGGGCTCTGGAAACACCATATATTTT. This translates into CASSSAGSGNTIYF.

The rearrangement links TRBV7-6 to TRBJ1-1; D remains unclear. CDR1 and CDR2 (germline): SGHVS, FNYEAQ. This CDR3 comprises 14 residues. Deletions cut 5 bases from V and 1 base from J, with 11 bases between. CDR3 nucleotides: TGTGCCAGCAGCGCAAGACCAGGGAACACTGAAGCTTTCTTT. Protein sequence: CASSARPGNTEAFF.

The rearrangement uses TRBV5-1 and TRBJ2-7; no firm D call. The germline V gene encodes CDR1 SGHRS and CDR2 YFSETQ. The V and J ends lost 0 bases and 6 bases respectively, with 10 bases between them. CDR3 length: 13 amino acids. The CDR3: CASSLAGPREQYF. Written as DNA, the CDR3 is TGCGCCAGCAGCTTGGCCGGGCCGCGCGAGCAGTACTTC.